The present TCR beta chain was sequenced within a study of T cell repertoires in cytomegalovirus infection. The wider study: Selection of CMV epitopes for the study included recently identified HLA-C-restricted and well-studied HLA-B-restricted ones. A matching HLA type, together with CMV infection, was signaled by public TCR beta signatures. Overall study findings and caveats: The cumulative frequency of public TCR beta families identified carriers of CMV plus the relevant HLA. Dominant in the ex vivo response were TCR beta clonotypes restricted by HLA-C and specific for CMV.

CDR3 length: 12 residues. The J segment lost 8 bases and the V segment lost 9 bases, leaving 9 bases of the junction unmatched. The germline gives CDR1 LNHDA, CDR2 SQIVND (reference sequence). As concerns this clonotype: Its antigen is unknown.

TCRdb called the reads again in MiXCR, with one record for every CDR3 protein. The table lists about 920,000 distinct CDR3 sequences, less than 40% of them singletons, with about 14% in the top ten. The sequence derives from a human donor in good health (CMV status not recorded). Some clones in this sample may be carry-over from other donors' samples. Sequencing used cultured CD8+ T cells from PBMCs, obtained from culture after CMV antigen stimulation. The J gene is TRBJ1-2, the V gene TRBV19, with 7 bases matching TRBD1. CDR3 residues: CASLEGGSGYTF. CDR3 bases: TGTGCCAGCCTGGAAGGGGGCAGCGGCTACACCTTC. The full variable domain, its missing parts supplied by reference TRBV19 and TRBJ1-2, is DGGITQSPKYLFRKEGQNVTLSCEQNLNHDAMYWYRQDPGQGLRLIYYSQIVNDFQKGDIAEGYSVSREKKESFPLTVTSAQKNPTAFYLCASLEGGSGYTFGSGTRLTVV.